These 31 T cell receptor beta chains originate from one sample sequenced in a study of blood T cell repertoires in COVID-19. The protocol was immunoSEQ multiplex PCR, while the TCRdb copy is restricted to in-frame clones and leaves out a portion. The sample consists of roughly 85,000 clones, roughly 88% of them appearing once. The sequenced sample was peripheral blood. Receptors originate from a man aged 45 to 65 with active or convalescent COVID-19.

The rearrangement uses TRBV12-5 and TRBJ2-1, with TRBD1 matching 7 bases. The CDR3 length is 16 residues. Germline V gene sequence: CDR1 LGHNT, CDR2 FRNRAP. Germline trimming cut 5 bases from V and 0 bases from J; bases unmatched to any gene: 7. CDR3: CASGKEQGSSYNEQFF. CDR3 in DNA: TGTGCTAGTGGTAAAGAACAGGGGAGCTCCTACAATGAGCAGTTCTTC.

The rearrangement uses TRBV4-1 and TRBJ1-2; 12 bases map to TRBD1. The CDR3 has 18 residues. After removal of 6 bases from V and 3 bases from J, the junction contained 14 bases not matched to a gene. Germline V lookup: CDR1 MGHRA, CDR2 YSYEKL. CDR3 DNA sequence: TGCGCCAGCAGTGAAACCGGGACAGGGGGCCGGAAGGACTATGGCTACACCTTC. This gives the protein CASSETGTGGRKDYGYTF.

In DNA form, the CDR3 reads TGTGCCAGCAGCTCTATGGGGGGGCTGAATGGGGAGACCCAGTACTTC. Translated, it gives CASSSMGGLNGETQYF. The gene calls are TRBV7-2 and TRBJ2-5, with D possibly matching TRBD2 (7 bases). Germline V gene data show CDR1 as SGHTA and CDR2 as FQGNSA. The CDR3 contains 16 residues. The V gene lost 4 bases and the J gene lost 5 bases, with 20 bases spanning the gap.

This chain uses TRBV14 with TRBJ2-5; weak D call: TRBD2 (5 bases). Trimming stripped 1 base from V and 5 bases from J, with 17 bases between. CDR3 size: 16 residues. Germline-derived CDR1 and CDR2 are SGHDN and FVKESK. The CDR3 coding sequence is TGTGCCAGCAGCCAAGGGGAGACCGGTCTGTTGGAGACCCAGTACTTC. Translated: CASSQGETGLLETQYF. Complete variable domain (other parts from reference TRBV14 and TRBJ2-5): EAGVTQFPSHSVIEKGQTVTLRCDPISGHDNLYWYRRVMGKEIKFLLHFVKESKQDESGMPNNRFLAERTGGTYSTLKVQPAELEDSGVYFCASSQGETGLLETQYFGPGTRLLVL.

As regards this clone: Different DNA sequences within this sample yield the same CDR3. The genes are TRBV11-2 and TRBJ2-2, with D maybe TRBD2 (5 bases). Trimming pared 3 bases from V and 2 bases from J, leaving 10 bases between. The CDR3 covers 15 residues. Germline assignment: CDR1 SGHAT and CDR2 FQNNGV. The CDR3: CASSFPGSNTGELFF. CDR3 DNA: TGTGCCAGCAGCTTTCCGGGATCAAACACCGGGGAGCTGTTTTTT. The variable domain in full, with the rest retrieved from reference TRBV11-2 and TRBJ2-2, is EAGVAQSPRYKIIEKRQSVAFWCNPISGHATLYWYQQILGQGPKLLIQFQNNGVVDDSQLPKDRFSAERLKGVDSTLKIQPAKLEDSAVYLCASSFPGSNTGELFFGEGSRLTVL.

The chain has TRBV10-3 and TRBJ2-1; 8 nucleotides align to TRBD1. This CDR3 has 14 residues. V lost 7 bases, J lost 6 bases, and 8 bases stayed unmatched. Per the germline V gene, CDR1 is ENHRY and CDR2 is SYGVKD. DNA for the CDR3: TGTGCCATCACCGCGGGGCAGGGGGCCAATGAGCAGTTCTTC. It translates to CAITAGQGANEQFF.

This clone appeared once. V usage is TRBV30 and J usage is TRBJ2-1; 10 nucleotides line up with TRBD2. With 7 bases clipped from V and 0 bases from J, the junction kept 6 bases outside the gene matches. CDR1 and CDR2 (germline): GTSNPN, SVGIG (reference sequence). The CDR3 contains 15 residues. The CDR3 DNA sequence: TGTGCCTTCCGTAGCGGGAGGTTCTCCTACAATGAGCAGTTCTTC. Translation: CAFRSGRFSYNEQFF.

CDR3 nucleotide sequence: TGTGCCTGGAGAAGGGACAGGGCCACAGATACGCAGTATTTT. Its protein is CAWRRDRATDTQYF. The rearrangement uses TRBV30 and TRBJ2-3, with TRBD1 matching 9 bases. J gave up 2 bases and V 3 bases, and 3 bases lay outside the gene matches. CDR3 length equals 14 residues. The germline CDR1 and CDR2 sequences are GTSNPN and SVGIG (reference sequence).

The gene calls are TRBV18 and TRBJ1-4, with 11 positions matching TRBD1. Germline assignment: CDR1 KGHSH and CDR2 LQKENI. The trim removed 6 bases at V and 4 bases at J, leaving 7 bases unmatched. The CDR3 is 16 amino acids. CDR3 bases: TGTGCCAGCTCGAGGGACAGGGGGACTTTTAATGAAAAACTGTTTTTT. Its protein is CASSRDRGTFNEKLFF.

The rearrangement links TRBV9 to TRBJ2-5; the match to TRBD1 covers 7 bases. Germline values: CDR1 SGDLS, CDR2 YYNGEE. Unmatched junction bases numbered 4, after V lost 2 bases and J lost 3 bases. The CDR3 has 14 amino acids. As DNA, the CDR3 is TGTGCCAGCAGCGTGACAGGGAGTAAAGAGACCCAGTACTTC. It codes for CASSVTGSKETQYF.

The chain couples TRBV19 to TRBJ1-5; TRBD1 aligns across 8 bases. Per germline, CDR1 LNHDA and CDR2 SQIVND (reference sequence). V lost 1 base and J lost 5; bases outside the gene matches: 7. The CDR3 has 16 amino acids. CDR3 DNA: TGTGCCAGTAGTATAGGAGGTGGCAGGGGGCATCAGCCCCAGCATTTT. As protein: CASSIGGGRGHQPQHF.

The chain recombines TRBV11-1 with TRBJ2-7; 10 bases line up with TRBD2. CDR3 length equals 15 residues. Germline V gives CDR1 SGHAT, CDR2 FQDESV (reference sequence). Trimming removed 0 bases from V and 5 bases from J; junction bases left unmatched: 4. The CDR3 region is CASSLASGRSNEQYF. The DNA of the CDR3 is TGTGCCAGCAGCTTAGCTAGCGGGAGGTCTAACGAGCAGTACTTC.

The V gene is TRBV6-1, the J gene TRBJ2-7, with D possibly matching TRBD1 (6 bases). The CDR3 extends over 16 amino acids. Germline values: CDR1 MNHNS, CDR2 SASEGT. V was cut by 1 base and J by 0 bases, with 13 bases left in between. CDR3 amino acids: CASSEETGHRSYEQYF. CDR3 DNA: TGTGCCAGCAGTGAAGAAACGGGACATCGCTCCTACGAGCAGTACTTC.

The J gene is TRBJ1-1, the V gene TRBV7-6; 8 bases are a match to TRBD1. The CDR3 covers 15 residues. Germline CDR1 reads SGHVS; CDR2 reads FNYEAQ. Unmatched junction bases numbered 3, after V lost 2 bases and J lost 1 base. The CDR3 sequence is CASSLQGAGNTEAFF. CDR3 nucleotide sequence: TGTGCCAGCAGCTTACAGGGGGCAGGGAACACTGAAGCTTTCTTT.

The chain combines TRBV19 with TRBJ2-7; D possibly corresponds to TRBD1 (6 bases). This CDR3 has 14 residues. Per the germline V gene, CDR1 is LNHDA and CDR2 is SQIVND (reference sequence). V gave up 3 bases and J gave up 3 bases, with 12 bases separating them. The CDR3 region has the DNA TGTGCCAGTAGTATCCGTCAGGGGAGCTACGAGCAGTACTTC. Its protein is CASSIRQGSYEQYF.

The chain has TRBV15 and TRBJ2-3; TRBD2 matches 13 bases. This CDR3 has 19 amino acids. The V segment lost 0 bases and the J segment 7 bases; nucleotides outside the gene matches: 13. Looked up from germline, CDR1 is LNHNV and CDR2 is YYDKDF (reference sequence). In nucleotides, the CDR3 is TGTGCCACCAGCAGAGATCGGACTACTAGCGGGGGGGAACGATATACGCAGTATTTT. Amino acids: CATSRDRTTSGGERYTQYF.

This chain connects TRBV2 to TRBJ2-7, with TRBD1 identical over 9 bases. The CDR3 extends over 14 amino acids. Germline trimming cut 2 bases from V and 3 bases from J; bases unmatched to any gene: 2. Germline assignment: CDR1 SNHLY and CDR2 FYNNEI. The CDR3 DNA reads as TGTGCCAGCAGTGAAACGGGACAGGGCTACGAGCAGTACTTC. Its protein is CASSETGQGYEQYF.

The rearrangement uses TRBV30 and TRBJ2-3; 13 bases are shared with TRBD2. Germline CDR1 reads GTSNPN; CDR2 reads SVGIG (reference sequence). Trimming removed 8 bases from V and 4 bases from J; junction bases left unmatched: 3. This CDR3 is 13 amino acids long. The DNA of the CDR3 is TGTGCCACGACTAGCGGGAGGTCAGATACGCAGTATTTT. This codes for CATTSGRSDTQYF.

This clone was detected only once. This chain joins TRBV5-1 and TRBJ2-2; a possible D gene is TRBD1 (6 bases). CDR3 length: 18 residues. V lost 1 base and J 0 bases, leaving 16 bases between the germline ends. The germline CDR1 and CDR2 sequences are SGHRS and YFSETQ. The CDR3 bases are TGCGCCAGCAGCTTGTGGGGCACCAGGGGTACGAACACCGGGGAGCTGTTTTTT. Residues: CASSLWGTRGTNTGELFF.

Only one count was recorded for this clone. The chain uses TRBV19 and TRBJ2-5; 7 bases line up with TRBD2. This CDR3 has 14 amino acids. The germline CDR1 and CDR2 sequences are LNHDA and SQIVND (reference sequence). Losses at the gene ends were 3 bases for V and 4 bases for J; bases not matched to a gene: 5. The CDR3 protein is CASSIGGLAETQYF. The CDR3 region has the DNA TGTGCCAGTAGTATCGGGGGGTTGGCAGAGACCCAGTACTTC.

This clone appeared a few times. This chain joins TRBV6-1 and TRBJ1-6; the D is unclear. CDR3 length: 18 amino acids. The V gene lost 2 bases and the J gene lost 7 bases, with 21 bases spanning the gap. From germline, CDR1 is MNHNS and CDR2 SASEGT. The CDR3 nucleotides are TGTGCCAGCAGTGAAAGCCTTTCCCCAGGTCCTGACAATTCACCCCTCCACTTT. Its translation: CASSESLSPGPDNSPLHF.

This clone was observed a single time. CDR3 nucleotides: TGTGCCAGTAGTTACAGGGGGATCCCCGGAGCTTTCTTT. Its protein product is CASSYRGIPGAFF. V gene TRBV19 combines with J gene TRBJ1-1; TRBD1 agrees at 8 bases. Trimming removed 5 bases from V and 10 bases from J; junction bases left unmatched: 9. Germline lookup yields CDR1 LNHDA and CDR2 SQIVND (reference sequence). This CDR3 contains 13 residues.

This chain links TRBV11-2 with TRBJ2-5; 7 positions agree with TRBD2. V lost 4 bases, J lost 5 bases, and 4 bases stayed unmatched. This CDR3 comprises 13 residues. CDR1 SGHAT and CDR2 FQNNGV come from the germline V gene. CDR3 region: CASSSPGGETQYF. The CDR3 nucleotides read TGTGCCAGCAGCTCTCCCGGGGGGGAGACCCAGTACTTC.

This chain uses TRBV6-1 with TRBJ2-7, with D possibly matching TRBD1 (5 bases). Germline-derived CDR1 and CDR2 are MNHNS and SASEGT. Trimming removed 2 bases from V and 5 bases from J, with 13 bases in between. The CDR3 runs 14 residues. Here the CDR3 reads CASSEIAGMNEQYF. The CDR3 DNA reads TGTGCCAGCAGTGAAATTGCAGGGATGAACGAGCAGTACTTC.

This rearrangement joins TRBV29-1 to TRBJ2-1; TRBD2 aligns across 12 bases. Looked up from germline, CDR1 is SQVTM and CDR2 is ANQGSEA. V was pared by 4 bases and J by 0 bases, with 7 bases of the junction left unmatched. The CDR3 sequence is 17 residues long. The CDR3 region is CSVVGLAGSSSYNEQFF. In nucleotides, the CDR3 is TGCAGCGTTGTTGGACTAGCGGGATCAAGCTCCTACAATGAGCAGTTCTTC.

This chain connects TRBV3-1 (or the pseudogene TRBV3-2) to TRBJ2-7; 7 bases agree with TRBD2. Germline-derived CDR1 and CDR2 are LGHDT and YNNKEL (reference sequence). The J segment lost 3 bases and the V segment lost 2 bases, leaving 4 bases of the junction unmatched. The CDR3 length is 14 residues. The CDR3 loop reads CASSQTSASYEQYF. CDR3 DNA: TGTGCCAGCAGCCAAACTAGCGCCAGCTACGAGCAGTACTTC.

The chain uses TRBV9 and TRBJ1-2, with TRBD1 matching over 7 bases. The CDR3 length is 16 residues. Trimming took 0 bases from V and 2 from J; bases not matched to a gene: 7. The germline V gene has CDR1 SGDLS and CDR2 YYNGEE. This chain's CDR3 is CASSVGTGRQNYGYTF. As DNA, the CDR3 is TGTGCCAGCAGCGTAGGGACAGGCCGGCAGAACTATGGCTACACCTTC.

The chain combines TRBV5-1 with TRBJ1-5; 10 nucleotides align to TRBD1. Germline lookup yields CDR1 SGHRS and CDR2 YFSETQ. Trimming removed 0 bases from V and 5 bases from J; junction bases left unmatched: 5. The CDR3 is 16 amino acids. CDR3 protein: CASSLDGTGDHQPQHF. The CDR3, as DNA: TGCGCCAGCAGCTTGGATGGGACAGGGGACCATCAGCCCCAGCATTTT.

The chain links TRBV21-1 to TRBJ2-7; the table calls TRBD1, which could not be checked here. TRBV21-1 is deemed a pseudogene. CDR3 size: 15 residues. The CDR3 loop reads CASSKGQALEYEQYF. In nucleotides, the CDR3 is TGTGCCAGCAGCAAGGGACAGGCCTTGGAGTACGAGCAGTACTTC.

This rearrangement joins TRBV29-1 to TRBJ2-5, with TRBD2 matching over 8 bases. CDR1 SQVTM and CDR2 ANQGSEA come from the germline V gene. The CDR3 totals 14 residues. V lost 7 bases and J lost 7; bases outside the gene matches: 14. The CDR3 DNA sequence: TGCAGCGGATGGGGTAGCGGGAACGATTGGACCCAGTACTTC. Its protein is CSGWGSGNDWTQYF. Based on the CDR3 plus reference TRBV29-1 and TRBJ2-5, the full variable domain is SAVISQKPSRDICQRGTSLTIQCQVDSQVTMMFWYRQQPGQSLTLIATANQGSEATYESGFVIDKFPISRPNLTFSTLTVSNMSPEDSSIYLCSGWGSGNDWTQYFGPGTRLLVL.

The chain uses TRBV10-3 and TRBJ1-1, with 7 bases lining up with TRBD1. There are 16 residues in the CDR3. V dropped 6 bases and J dropped 1; count of bases not matched to a gene: 11. CDR1 and CDR2 from the germline V gene are ENHRY and SYGVKD. The CDR3 nucleotides read TGTGCCATCAGACTTTCTGGACAGGAAGGGAACACTGAAGCTTTCTTT. Translating it yields CAIRLSGQEGNTEAFF.